The 2 T cell receptor beta chains listed next were all sequenced from one sample in a study of cytomegalovirus exposure and HLA in healthy donors. In the PCR, 60 Vbeta and 13 Jbeta primers were used. Libraries were prepared by immunoSEQ multiplex PCR; TCRdb keeps only in-frame clonotypes and omits some of them. The table shows roughly 110,000 clones, with 55% to 70% occurring only once. Input material: PBMCs. These receptor sequences come from a woman aged 30 to 39 in good health and CMV-seronegative.

This clone is a singleton in its sample. V gene TRBV28 combines with J gene TRBJ2-4; D gene ambiguous. V dropped 3 bases and J dropped 7 bases, with 4 bases sitting between them. The germline CDR1 and CDR2 sequences are MDHEN and SYDVKM. The CDR3 runs 11 residues. CDR3 amino acids: CASSFRNIQYF. Here the CDR3 DNA reads TGTGCCAGCAGTTTCAGGAACATTCAGTACTTC.

The chain recombines TRBV27 with TRBJ2-7, with D unresolved. The CDR3 loop spans 16 amino acids. Germline V lookup: CDR1 MNHEY, CDR2 SMNVEV (reference sequence). V was trimmed by 5 bases and J by 1 base, leaving 18 bases between them. CDR3 sequence (DNA): TGTGCCAGCAGTCCCCACGCAATAGGCGGTTCCTACGAGCAGTACTTC. Translating gives CASSPHAIGGSYEQYF.